This TCR beta chain was recorded in a study of CD8+CD57+ T cells in acquired aplastic anemia. The CDR3 loop spans 15 amino acids. V lost 7 bases to trimming and J lost 1 base, with 19 bases between them. Per germline, CDR1 SQVTM and CDR2 ANQGSEA. The patients chosen for sequencing had shown expansion of CD8+CD57+ cells (detected by flow cytometry). The template for TCR beta VDJ and CDR3 sequence profiling was genomic DNA. TCRdb processed the reads anew with MiXCR; each CDR3 protein has one entry. Of roughly 190,000 distinct CDR3 sequences in the sample, around 47% were seen once. The sequence derives from a human donor with aplastic anemia. The chain uses TRBV29-1 and TRBJ1-2; D is possibly TRBD1 (5 bases). The sample comprised sorted CD4+, CD8+, or CD8+CD57+ T cells (not recorded which) from PBMCs. The CDR3, as DNA: TGCAGCGCCATCCGGGGGGGGGAGGGTAACTATGGCTACACCTTC. This codes for CSAIRGGEGNYGYTF. The variable domain in full, with the rest retrieved from reference TRBV29-1 and TRBJ1-2, is SAVISQKPSRDICQRGTSLTIQCQVDSQVTMMFWYRQQPGQSLTLIATANQGSEATYESGFVIDKFPISRPNLTFSTLTVSNMSPEDSSIYLCSAIRGGEGNYGYTFGSGTRLTVV.